This T cell receptor (beta chain) derives from a study of cytomegalovirus exposure and HLA in healthy donors. Every donor was a healthy person donating bone marrow. The PCR made use of 60 Vbeta and 13 Jbeta primers. Profiled with immunoSEQ multiplex PCR; TCRdb holds only in-frame clones, not every one. The sample holds around 200,000 clones, roughly 82% seen once. Broader study findings: Prior analysis indicated that the majority of TCR beta V segments exhibited productivity approximately 87% or approximately 30% of the time. Among TCR beta chains, those listed as cytomegalovirus-associated numbered fewer than 200. Later analysis indicated greater clonal expansion among HLA-associated TCR beta chains than among equally common other chains.

After removal of 9 bases from V and 10 bases from J, the junction contained 13 bases not matched to a gene. CDR1 is MDHEN, CDR2 SYDVKM, per germline. This CDR3 comprises 14 residues. About this clone: Its antigen remains unknown.

This clonotype originated in a man aged 35 to 55 in good health and CMV-seropositive. The V and J genes are TRBV28 and TRBJ2-1; 9 positions agree with TRBD2. Material: PBMCs. This chain's CDR3 is CASNYGTSIEEQFF. As DNA, the CDR3 is TGTGCCAGTAACTACGGGACTAGCATAGAAGAGCAGTTCTTC.